Included here is one T cell receptor beta chain sequence, with context. A J-beta primer mix and a sample-barcoded 5' primer were used in a second PCR of roughly 6 to 11 cycles. Each TCR beta cDNA got a 12-nucleotide random molecular identifier. Each CDR3 protein is one row after TCRdb ran MiXCR on the 5' RACE reads. The sample has around 1,500,000 distinct CDR3 sequences; about 43% are singletons. These data originate in a study of blood T cells in healthy people across ages. Deletions cut 3 bases from V and 7 bases from J, with 13 bases between. The CDR3 loop spans 13 amino acids. Germline CDR1 reads SQVTM; CDR2 reads ANQGSEA.

The sequencing input was blood. V and J are TRBV29-1 and TRBJ2-1; TRBD1 is a possible D gene (6 bases). The TCR was taken from a woman in her late teens or twenties in good health. As DNA, the CDR3 is TGCAGCGTTGAGGCCCAGGGGTGGAATGAGCAGTTCTTC. Translation gives CSVEAQGWNEQFF.